This T cell receptor (beta chain) was observed in a study of T cell repertoires in cytomegalovirus infection. Study-wide results and caveats: Carriers of CMV plus the relevant HLA were identified by cumulative public TCR beta family frequency.

Germline CDR1 is MGHRA and CDR2 is YSYEKL. This CDR3 has 15 residues. Trimming pared 0 bases from V and 6 bases from J, leaving 15 bases between. One entry per CDR3 protein, called by TCRdb with MiXCR from the reads. The profile shows under 150,000 distinct CDR3 sequences, over 25% of them singletons. As to this clonotype: The antigen is unknown.

The chain recombines TRBV4-1 with TRBJ2-7; D is possibly TRBD1 or TRBD2 (6 bases each). The source of this sequence is a human donor in good health (CMV status not recorded). Some clones in this sample may be carry-over from other donors' samples. The sample here was CD8+ T cells from cultured PBMCs, taken from culture after CMV antigen stimulation. CDR3: CASSQDRGVDSEQYF. The CDR3 DNA reads as TGCGCCAGCAGCCAAGATAGGGGGGTCGACAGCGAGCAGTACTTC.